This TCR beta chain was sequenced for a study of shared clonotypes between healthy human individuals. Overall study context: Per-donor plates numbered three CD4 naive, three CD4 memory, two CD8 naive and one CD8 memory.

Some clones are missing from TCRdb's copy, which holds only in-frame ones; the method was immunoSEQ multiplex PCR. The repertoire holds about a million clones, with approximately 80% as singletons. Points from the study as a whole: Generally, estimated richness proved larger in naive subsets than it did in memory subsets. It was observed that roughly 5% of naive CD4 clonotypes were shared across several donors.

V was pared by 2 bases and J by 0 bases, with 14 bases between. CDR1 SGHRS and CDR2 YFSETQ come from the germline V gene. The CDR3 runs 16 residues. This clone was seen a single time. Its antigen is as yet unknown. A CD45RA-negative memory subset and a CD45RA+ naive subset were separated from the CD4+ cells. The J gene is TRBJ2-5, the V gene TRBV5-1; D may be TRBD1 (6 bases). Sequenced input: memory CD4+ T cells sorted from blood. The subset denotes: CD45RA-negative fraction. This TCR was recovered from a man between 18 and 35 years old in good health. As DNA, the CDR3 is TGCGCCAGCAGCTTAGGACAGATTAAAGACCAAGAGACCCAGTACTTC. It encodes CASSLGQIKDQETQYF.